What follows is one T cell receptor beta chain and its context. The antigen is not known. V lost 3 bases, J lost 8 bases, and 17 bases stayed unmatched. The CDR3 spans 18 residues. From germline, CDR1 is LNHDA and CDR2 SQIVND (reference sequence). All trial patients relapsed after autologous stem cell transplantation. These data come from a study of PD-1 blockade in classical Hodgkin lymphoma. The study, taken as a whole, reports: Lower baseline TCR diversity was reported for newly diagnosed patients than for healthy donors. Exclusion covered patients beginning nivolumab under 1 year post-ASCT. Newly diagnosed patients had diversity similar to the baseline diversity of complete responders.

Clones were sequenced by immunoSEQ multiplex PCR, and TCRdb holds only the in-frame ones, with some missing. Here the sample spans about 150,000 clones, about four fifths being singletons. The chain joins TRBV19 to TRBJ2-3; 10 positions match TRBD2. The sample in question was peripheral blood mononuclear cells (PBMCs), obtained before the second cycle of nivolumab. This sequence was found in a human donor with classical Hodgkin lymphoma. The CDR3 reads CASSITSSLGLARRTQYF. CDR3 nucleotide sequence: TGTGCCAGTAGTATTACCTCCTCCTTGGGACTAGCGAGGCGTACGCAGTATTTT.